The 10 T cell receptor beta chains presented below share a single source sample, sequenced in a study of blood T cells in healthy people across ages. Primers used in a second PCR of about 7 to 12 cycles were a sample-barcoded 5' primer and a J-beta primer mix. Each CDR3 protein is one row after TCRdb ran MiXCR on the 5' RACE reads. The sample gives hundreds of thousands of distinct CDR3 sequences, under 35% of which show up once; 17% is in the top ten. Sequenced sample: blood. Every receptor here comes from a woman older than 75 in good health.

This clonotype was counted many times. CDR3 residues: CSARMDTEPYEQYF. The DNA for the CDR3 is TGCAGTGCTAGAATGGACACGGAACCCTACGAGCAGTACTTC. The J gene is TRBJ2-7, the V gene TRBV20-1; weak D call: TRBD1 (5 bases). Germline CDR1 DFQATT, CDR2 SNEGSKA (reference sequence). V gave up 2 bases and J gave up 2 bases, with 13 bases separating them. The CDR3 contains 14 residues.

Concerning this clonotype: A single base separates this from a much larger clone, so it may be a read error. V and J are TRBV24-1 and TRBJ2-1; 10 bases match TRBD1. Trimming took 3 bases from V and 6 from J; bases not matched to a gene: 7. Germline CDR1 reads KGHDR; CDR2 reads SFDVKD. The CDR3 sequence is 16 residues long. As DNA, the CDR3 is TGTGCCACCAGTGATGCCGGGACAGGGGTACTCAATGAGCAGTTCTTC. Residues: CATSDAGTGVLNEQFF.

There are many counts of this clonotype. V gene TRBV7-2 combines with J gene TRBJ2-3; possibly TRBD1 or TRBD2 for D (6 bases each). This CDR3 is built from 16 residues. CDR1 and CDR2 from the germline V gene are SGHTA and FQGNSA. The V end was cut by 5 bases, the J end by 3 bases, with 18 bases between. The CDR3 region is CASSKQAKGGTDTQYF. The CDR3 DNA reads TGTGCCAGCAGCAAACAAGCGAAAGGGGGGACAGATACGCAGTATTTT.

This clonotype was seen a handful of times. The V gene is TRBV18, the J gene TRBJ1-2, with D tentatively TRBD1 (5 bases). Between the trimmed V and J ends, which lost 3 bases and 6 bases, there was a span of 17 bases. The germline CDR1 and CDR2 sequences are KGHSH and LQKENI. This CDR3 is built from 15 residues. CDR3 residues: CASSPNRTPGDGYTF. The CDR3 coding sequence is TGTGCCAGCTCACCCAACAGGACGCCCGGTGATGGCTACACCTTC.

This clonotype was observed many times. The chain combines TRBV7-9 with TRBJ2-1; 7 bases match TRBD1. Germline V gene sequence: CDR1 SEHNR, CDR2 FQNEAQ (reference sequence). The V and J ends lost 5 bases and 1 base, in that order; junction bases with no gene match: 11. CDR3 length: 17 amino acids. The CDR3 here is CASSLVTGVWSYNEQFF. In DNA form, the CDR3 reads TGTGCCAGCAGCCTAGTTACAGGGGTCTGGTCCTACAATGAGCAGTTCTTC.

The J gene is TRBJ1-4, the V gene TRBV4-1; unclear D gene. Germline assignment: CDR1 MGHRA and CDR2 YSYEKL. The CDR3 is 14 amino acids. V shed 0 bases and J shed 14 bases, with 16 bases lying between them. CDR3: CASSQEGSVTFLFF. The CDR3 DNA is TGCGCCAGCAGCCAAGAAGGGAGTGTCACCTTTCTGTTTTTT.

This chain joins TRBV7-8 and TRBJ2-7, with D possibly being TRBD1 (6 bases). Trimming took 0 bases from V and 1 from J, leaving 10 bases between them. The CDR3 runs to 15 residues. Germline lookup yields CDR1 SGHVS and CDR2 FQNEAQ. CDR3 nucleotide sequence: TGTGCCAGCAGCTTAGCCCGGACAGATTCCTACGAGCAGTACTTC. Protein sequence: CASSLARTDSYEQYF.

This clonotype was seen a handful of times. The J gene is TRBJ1-1, the V gene TRBV20-1, with 8 bases fitting TRBD1. The V gene end was trimmed by 0 bases and the J gene end by 3 bases; junction bases not matched to a gene: 6. This CDR3 has 15 residues. Germline V gene data show CDR1 as DFQATT and CDR2 as SNEGSKA (reference sequence). CDR3 amino acids: CSARDTGGSDTEAFF. CDR3 nucleotides: TGCAGTGCTAGAGATACAGGGGGATCGGACACTGAAGCTTTCTTT.

This clonotype was seen many times. This rearrangement joins TRBV4-3 to TRBJ2-3, with D maybe TRBD1 (6 bases). The CDR3 has 15 residues. Per germline, CDR1 LGHNA and CDR2 YSLEER. V lost 5 bases to trimming and J lost 6 bases, with 18 bases between them. CDR3 region: CASSKDSGPVDTQYF. CDR3 DNA: TGCGCCAGCAGCAAGGACAGTGGGCCGGTCGATACGCAGTATTTT.

As concerns this clonotype: With a much larger clone just one base away, this may be a read error. V gene TRBV24-1 combines with J gene TRBJ2-5, with a possible D match to TRBD2 (5 bases). Germline values: CDR1 KGHDR, CDR2 SFDVKD. This CDR3 is 13 amino acids long. Here the CDR3 reads CATSDGSGETLYF. The CDR3 DNA reads TGTGCCACCAGTGATGGCTCCGGGGAGACCCTGTACTTC.